These 2 T cell receptor beta chains share one sample of origin, sequenced in a study of OX40 agonist ivuxolimab in advanced cancers. The table came from immunoSEQ multiplex PCR; TCRdb's copy has only in-frame clones and leaves some out. In the table there are around 39,000 clones, roughly three quarters of which are singletons. The source material was CD4+ or CD8+ T cells sorted from blood, sampled in a trial of the OX40 agonist ivuxolimab. Receptors originate from an adult with an advanced solid tumor such as melanoma, head and neck, liver or kidney cancer.

V is TRBV28 and J is TRBJ1-1; 7 positions match TRBD1. V lost 5 bases and J lost 4; bases outside the gene matches: 4. Germline V gene sequence: CDR1 MDHEN, CDR2 SYDVKM. The CDR3 has 13 amino acids. The CDR3 here is CASSPGTATEAFF. In DNA form, the CDR3 reads TGTGCCAGCAGTCCTGGGACAGCCACTGAAGCTTTCTTT.

This sequence joins TRBV6-5 and TRBJ1-1; tentative D call: TRBD1 (5 bases). This CDR3 contains 15 residues. Germline CDR1 and CDR2: MNHEY and SVGAGI. V was pared by 5 bases and J by 5 bases, with 18 bases between. The CDR3 DNA reads as TGTGCCAGCAGTCACAACAGGCGTATGGGGACTGAAGCTTTCTTT. Its protein is CASSHNRRMGTEAFF.